These 24 T cell receptor beta chains share one sample of origin, sequenced in a study of CD8+ T cells in alopecia areata. As the sequencing template, cDNA was produced by extracting RNA and reverse transcribing it. The protocol was immunoSEQ multiplex PCR, while the TCRdb copy is restricted to in-frame clones and leaves out a portion. Among fewer than 200,000 clones listed, around 59% were seen once. Treatment indicated: oral pan-JAK inhibitor, 5-10 mg twice daily. Sequencing was performed on CD4+ T cells sorted from blood, taken at week 24, from a patient treated with tofacitinib. Source of these receptors: a human donor with alopecia areata.

This clone has just a few counts. This chain joins TRBV10-3 and TRBJ2-7, with 11 bases matching TRBD2. The germline V gene encodes CDR1 ENHRY and CDR2 SYGVKD. The CDR3 contains 13 residues. The junction had 6 bases not matched to a gene; V was cut back by 5 bases and J by 9 bases. The CDR3 region is CAISLAGGPAQYF. For the CDR3, the DNA is TGTGCCATCAGTTTAGCGGGGGGGCCGGCGCAGTACTTC.

This chain connects TRBV5-1 to TRBJ2-5, with TRBD1 matching 9 bases. The CDR3 consists of 16 residues. Germline-derived CDR1 and CDR2 are SGHRS and YFSETQ. Trimming cost V 3 bases and J 5 bases; bases outside gene matches: 11. The CDR3 is CASSWRPGQGAETQYF. DNA of the CDR3: TGCGCCAGCAGCTGGAGACCGGGACAGGGAGCGGAGACCCAGTACTTC. Complete variable domain (other parts from reference TRBV5-1 and TRBJ2-5): KAGVTQTPRYLIKTRGQQVTLSCSPISGHRSVSWYQQTPGQGLQFLFEYFSETQRNKGNFPGRFSGRQFSNSRSEMNVSTLELGDSALYLCASSWRPGQGAETQYFGPGTRLLVL.

This rearrangement joins TRBV4-1 to TRBJ1-5, with 8 bases fitting TRBD1. The CDR3 has 14 amino acids. J was trimmed by 6 bases and V by 1 base; bases with no gene match: 2. The germline CDR1 and CDR2 sequences are MGHRA and YSYEKL. CDR3 residues: CASSQGQGIQPQHF. The DNA of the CDR3 is TGCGCCAGCAGCCAAGGACAGGGGATTCAGCCCCAGCATTTT.

The chain combines TRBV30 with TRBJ2-2, with D perhaps TRBD1 (5 bases). Per germline, CDR1 GTSNPN and CDR2 SVGIG (reference sequence). The CDR3 is made up of 15 amino acids. The V end was cut by 0 bases, the J end by 0 bases, with 8 bases between. The CDR3 sequence: CAWSVDRSNTGELFF. The CDR3 DNA is TGTGCCTGGAGTGTAGACAGATCGAACACCGGGGAGCTGTTTTTT.

The chain recombines TRBV7-2 with TRBJ1-2; tentative D call: TRBD1 (6 bases). Per germline, CDR1 SGHTA and CDR2 FQGNSA. The V end lost 5 bases, the J end lost 2 bases, and 18 bases lay between the germline ends. The CDR3 spans 16 residues. In nucleotides, the CDR3 is TGTGCCAGCAGCCCTACCCTGGACAGCCAAAACTATGGCTACACCTTC. This encodes CASSPTLDSQNYGYTF.

V is TRBV5-1 and J is TRBJ2-4; no firm D call. The V end was cut by 0 bases, the J end by 4 bases, with 11 bases between. The CDR3 contains 15 residues. The germline V gene has CDR1 SGHRS and CDR2 YFSETQ. CDR3 nucleotides: TGCGCCAGCAGCTTGGCCCCAGAGTCTAAAAACATTCAGTACTTC. This encodes CASSLAPESKNIQYF.

The rearrangement links TRBV29-1 to TRBJ2-1; possible D gene TRBD1, 5 bases. Germline assignment: CDR1 SQVTM and CDR2 ANQGSEA. V was trimmed by 0 bases and J by 0 bases, leaving 15 bases between them. The CDR3 is 17 amino acids. This chain's CDR3 is CSVEDLRQTSSYNEQFF. Here the CDR3 DNA reads TGCAGCGTTGAAGATCTACGACAGACCTCCTCCTACAATGAGCAGTTCTTC.

As to this clone: The identical CDR3 is also encoded by other nucleotide sequences in the sample. The genes are TRBV7-2 and TRBJ2-5, with D unresolved. The germline V gene has CDR1 SGHTA and CDR2 FQGNSA. V dropped 5 bases and J dropped 5 bases, with 6 bases sitting between them. The CDR3 consists of 11 residues. The CDR3 nucleotides read TGTGCCAGCAGCCTCCTGGAGACCCAGTACTTC. Its protein is CASSLLETQYF.

The chain employs TRBV5-1 and TRBJ1-2, with a tentative D call TRBD1 (5 bases). Trimming cost V 5 bases and J 0 bases, with 8 bases left between them. The CDR3 spans 13 residues. From germline, CDR1 is SGHRS and CDR2 YFSETQ. CDR3 coding DNA: TGCGCCAGCAGGGACACCGCTAACTATGGCTACACCTTC. The encoded protein is CASRDTANYGYTF. Based on the CDR3 plus reference TRBV5-1 and TRBJ1-2, the full variable domain is KAGVTQTPRYLIKTRGQQVTLSCSPISGHRSVSWYQQTPGQGLQFLFEYFSETQRNKGNFPGRFSGRQFSNSRSEMNVSTLELGDSALYLCASRDTANYGYTFGSGTRLTVV.

Written as DNA, the CDR3 is TGTGCCAGCAGTCAAGGACTAGCGACACGAGAGACCCAGTACTTC. It codes for CASSQGLATRETQYF. V is TRBV6-1 and J is TRBJ2-5; 9 positions match TRBD2. The CDR3 runs to 15 residues. J was trimmed by 4 bases and V by 5 bases; bases with no gene match: 8. CDR1 MNHNS and CDR2 SASEGT come from the germline V gene.

This clone was counted only a few times. The chain recombines TRBV29-1 with TRBJ1-6; D not resolved. Per the germline V gene, CDR1 is SQVTM and CDR2 is ANQGSEA. Between the trimmed V and J ends, which lost 2 bases and 14 bases, there was a span of 13 bases. This CDR3 has 12 residues. Here the CDR3 reads CSVESAAGTLHF. Here the CDR3 DNA reads TGCAGCGTTGAATCAGCGGCGGGCACCCTCCACTTT.

This sequence joins TRBV29-1 and TRBJ2-3, with D hard to call. Germline-derived CDR1 and CDR2 are SQVTM and ANQGSEA. V was shortened by 3 bases and J by 2 bases, with 6 bases between the two germline ends. This CDR3 comprises 12 residues. The CDR3 DNA follows: TGCAGCGTTGATGCAGACACAGATACGCAGTATTTT. The encoded protein is CSVDADTDTQYF.

This sequence joins TRBV23-1 and TRBJ1-1; D gene uncertain. TRBV23-1 is designated an ORF whose function remains uncertain. With 3 bases removed from V and 10 bases from J, the gap between germline ends came to 15 bases. This CDR3 has 13 amino acids. The CDR3 loop is CASSHFRGSGAFF. The CDR3 DNA follows: TGCGCCAGCAGTCACTTTCGGGGAAGTGGAGCTTTCTTT.

The gene calls are TRBV27 and TRBJ1-1; a possible D gene is TRBD1 (5 bases). The germline V gene has CDR1 MNHEY and CDR2 SMNVEV (reference sequence). The CDR3 totals 14 residues. The V gene lost 4 bases and the J gene lost 1 base, with 10 bases spanning the gap. CDR3: CASSSRGWNTEAFF. The CDR3 nucleotides read TGTGCCAGCAGTTCGAGGGGTTGGAACACTGAAGCTTTCTTT.

V gene TRBV29-1 combines with J gene TRBJ1-1, with a tentative D call TRBD1 (5 bases). CDR3 length: 15 amino acids. V dropped 7 bases and J dropped 1 base, with 19 bases sitting between them. CDR1 SQVTM and CDR2 ANQGSEA come from the germline V gene. DNA for the CDR3: TGCAGCGCAGTAGGGGCTCACAGAGCGAACACTGAAGCTTTCTTT. Translating it yields CSAVGAHRANTEAFF.

Only a few counts were recorded for this clone. This sample also contains other DNA sequences that code for the same CDR3. V and J are TRBV30 and TRBJ1-5; D remains unclear. Germline V gene sequence: CDR1 GTSNPN, CDR2 SVGIG (reference sequence). The CDR3 contains 13 residues. V was trimmed by 0 bases and J by 1 base, leaving 4 bases between them. In DNA form, the CDR3 reads TGTGCCTGGAGTGTGAAGAGCAATCAGCCCCAGCATTTT. Amino acid sequence: CAWSVKSNQPQHF.

This clone was detected only a few times. The chain joins TRBV7-9 to TRBJ2-2, with a weak D call TRBD2 (6 bases). CDR1 and CDR2 from the germline V gene are SEHNR and FQNEAQ (reference sequence). The CDR3 contains 13 residues. Trimming took 3 bases from V and 8 from J, leaving 10 bases between them. CDR3 protein: CASSFGGSGELFF. In DNA form, the CDR3 reads TGTGCCAGCAGCTTCGGGGGATCGGGGGAGCTGTTTTTT.

This clone has a single count. This chain joins TRBV6-5 and TRBJ1-2, with D unclear. Germline values: CDR1 MNHEY, CDR2 SVGAGI. Deletions cut 1 base from V and 3 bases from J, with 12 bases between. This CDR3 has 15 amino acids. CDR3 nucleotide sequence: TGTGCCAGCAGTTACTGGAAAGGCCAGGACTATGGCTACACCTTC. It translates to CASSYWKGQDYGYTF.

This clone was seen once. The chain recombines TRBV7-2 with TRBJ2-7; 11 nucleotides align to TRBD1. The germline V gene encodes CDR1 SGHTA and CDR2 FQGNSA. This CDR3 contains 15 residues. The junction had 3 bases not matched to a gene; V was cut back by 3 bases and J by 2 bases. The CDR3 nucleotides are TGTGCCAGCAGCTTCCTGGGACAGGGGGCCTACGAGCAGTACTTC. This sequence encodes CASSFLGQGAYEQYF.

The table lists this clone with a few counts. The chain joins TRBV29-1 to TRBJ2-7, with 10 bases fitting TRBD2. Trimming cost V 2 bases and J 5 bases; bases outside gene matches: 15. Germline V gene sequence: CDR1 SQVTM, CDR2 ANQGSEA. The CDR3 has 17 amino acids. Here the CDR3 reads CSVELASGGVTWDEQYF. The CDR3 DNA follows: TGCAGCGTTGAATTGGCCAGCGGGGGGGTTACTTGGGACGAGCAGTACTTC.

This chain uses TRBV11-2 with TRBJ1-1; no reliable D call. The germline gives CDR1 SGHAT, CDR2 FQNNGV. Trimming pared 5 bases from V and 4 bases from J, leaving 17 bases between. The CDR3 totals 15 residues. The CDR3 sequence is CASSPAWAASTEAFF. The CDR3 DNA sequence: TGTGCCAGCAGCCCAGCGTGGGCGGCATCCACTGAAGCTTTCTTT.

This clone was counted between two and nine times. This chain joins TRBV5-6 and TRBJ2-7, with D tentatively TRBD2 (5 bases). The CDR3 runs 15 residues. Trimming cost V 4 bases and J 6 bases, with 20 bases left between them. Germline V CDR1 and CDR2: SGHDT, YYEEEE. CDR3 nucleotide sequence: TGTGCCAGCAGCCCGGTTGGGCTTTATGAGGGCGAGCAGTACTTC. This encodes CASSPVGLYEGEQYF.

The chain has TRBV14 and TRBJ2-3; 11 bases line up with TRBD1. Germline-derived CDR1 and CDR2 are SGHDN and FVKESK. This CDR3 has 17 amino acids. After removal of 2 bases from V and 5 bases from J, the junction contained 9 bases not matched to a gene. The CDR3 loop is CASSQFTWTGGGDTQYF. The CDR3, as DNA: TGTGCCAGCAGCCAATTTACGTGGACAGGGGGCGGAGATACGCAGTATTTT.

This chain links TRBV2 with TRBJ1-1; 7 nucleotides align to TRBD1. The germline V gene has CDR1 SNHLY and CDR2 FYNNEI. The CDR3 length is 14 residues. Trimming took 7 bases from V and 0 from J; bases not matched to a gene: 5. Written as DNA, the CDR3 is TGTGCCAGCAAGCTCGGACAGGTGAACACTGAAGCTTTCTTT. Translation gives CASKLGQVNTEAFF.